These 22 T cell receptor beta chains share one sample of origin, sequenced in a study of Ad26.COV2.S vaccination and SARS-CoV-2 variants (dated by TCRdb to the early 2020s). The meaning of the sample's treatment or condition label: about 20 received Ad26.COV2.S at low or high dose, single or two shots; about 5 received placebo; per-sample allocation not given. Repertoires of vaccine and placebo recipients were sequenced from samples collected on day 63 after the first injection. Libraries were made using the immunoSEQ multiplex PCR assay. This immuneACCESS table, as held by TCRdb, lists in-frame sequences with V and J called but not all clones. Of the missing ones, under half trace to an unresolved V gene in checked studies; the others have no known cause. The sample table holds fewer than 900,000 clones, of which around 90% were seen once. The ten biggest clones cover approximately 1.5% of the sample.

Sequencing used peripheral blood, obtained in a trial of Ad26.COV2.S vaccine versus placebo. Source of these receptors: a person between 18 and 65 years old who received the Ad26.COV2.S COVID-19 vaccine or a placebo.

This sequence joins TRBV2 and TRBJ2-1; D is uncertain. Germline CDR1 reads SNHLY; CDR2 reads FYNNEI. V was shortened by 4 bases and J by 2 bases, with 9 bases between the two germline ends. The length of the CDR3 is 14 residues. This CDR3 reads CASSALSPYNEQFF. The DNA of the CDR3 is TGTGCCAGCAGTGCCCTCAGTCCCTACAATGAGCAGTTCTTC.

The CDR3 nucleotides are TGTGCCAGCAGTTTATGGGCACCCACAGGGGGAACTAATGAAAAACTGTTTTTT. It codes for CASSLWAPTGGTNEKLFF. The V call is TRBV27, the J call TRBJ1-4, with TRBD1 matching 8 bases. Germline V CDR1 and CDR2: MNHEY, SMNVEV (reference sequence). J gave up 1 base and V 1 base, and 8 bases lay outside the gene matches. The CDR3 loop spans 18 amino acids.

This chain connects TRBV6-1 to TRBJ1-6; D remains unclear. Trimming left V 4 bases short and J 0 bases short, with 16 bases between. The CDR3 sequence is 18 residues long. In germline, CDR1 is MNHNS, CDR2 SASEGT. The CDR3 sequence: CASSGQLTRSSYNSPLHF. Written as DNA, the CDR3 is TGTGCCAGCAGTGGGCAATTAACCAGGAGCTCCTATAATTCACCCCTCCACTTT.

The CDR3 reads CASSQQKNTEAFF. CDR3 sequence (DNA): TGTGCCAGCAGCCAACAGAAGAACACTGAAGCTTTCTTT. The chain has TRBV7-9 and TRBJ1-1, with no clear D. The CDR3 is 13 amino acids. Germline CDR1 SEHNR, CDR2 FQNEAQ (reference sequence). Trimming took off 5 bases at V and 1 base at J, with 8 bases between the two ends.

The rearrangement links TRBV6-5 to TRBJ1-2; no reliable D call. Germline V gives CDR1 MNHEY, CDR2 SVGAGI. Trimming cost V 7 bases and J 3 bases, with 18 bases left between them. This CDR3 comprises 15 residues. The CDR3 reads CASKLEGRPDYGYTF. Written as DNA, the CDR3 is TGTGCCAGCAAATTGGAGGGCAGGCCAGACTATGGCTACACCTTC.

V is TRBV18 and J is TRBJ1-1; D perhaps matches TRBD1 (6 bases). V lost 2 bases and J 3 bases, leaving 13 bases between the germline ends. Germline CDR1 KGHSH, CDR2 LQKENI. This CDR3 region has 15 residues. The CDR3 DNA reads TGTGCCAGCTCACCAGTTAACAGGGAGGACACTGAAGCTTTCTTT. It specifies CASSPVNREDTEAFF.

In its sample, this clone was seen once. The chain combines TRBV19 with TRBJ1-1; no reliable D call. Trimming stripped 7 bases from V and 1 base from J, with 13 bases between. The CDR3 has 14 residues. The germline V gene encodes CDR1 LNHDA and CDR2 SQIVND (reference sequence). CDR3: CASNIKPGNTEAFF. In DNA, the CDR3 is TGTGCCAGTAACATAAAACCGGGGAACACTGAAGCTTTCTTT.

The chain combines TRBV7-9 with TRBJ1-2; no clear D gene. The CDR3 is made up of 13 amino acids. Per the germline V gene, CDR1 is SEHNR and CDR2 is FQNEAQ (reference sequence). V was pared by 2 bases and J by 5 bases, with 9 bases between. In nucleotides, the CDR3 is TGTGCCAGCAGCTTATCATCCCTATATGGCTACACCTTC. It yields the protein CASSLSSLYGYTF. Combining the CDR3 with reference TRBV7-9 and TRBJ1-2 gives the whole variable domain DTGVSQNPRHKITKRGQNVTFRCDPISEHNRLYWYRQTLGQGPEFLTYFQNEAQLEKSRLLSDRFSAERPKGSFSTLEIQRTEQGDSAMYLCASSLSSLYGYTFGSGTRLTVV.

This chain uses TRBV9 with TRBJ2-3; no definite D call. The germline V gene has CDR1 SGDLS and CDR2 YYNGEE. V dropped 0 bases and J dropped 5 bases, with 10 bases sitting between them. CDR3 size: 14 residues. The CDR3 DNA sequence: TGTGCCAGCAGCGTAGCCGGGCGCGGAGATACGCAGTATTTT. Translated: CASSVAGRGDTQYF.

The rearrangement joins TRBV11-2 to TRBJ1-1, with D unresolved. The CDR3 runs to 13 residues. Germline assignment: CDR1 SGHAT and CDR2 FQNNGV. Trimming took off 5 bases at V and 6 bases at J, with 13 bases between the two ends. The CDR3: CASSKEPASEAFF. DNA for the CDR3: TGTGCCAGCAGCAAGGAACCCGCCTCTGAAGCTTTCTTT.

The J gene is TRBJ1-6, the V gene TRBV5-4, with 7 bases aligning to TRBD1. This CDR3 has 14 amino acids. V lost 3 bases, J lost 6 bases, and 3 bases stayed unmatched. CDR1 is SGHNT, CDR2 YYREEE, per germline (reference sequence). The CDR3 DNA reads TGTGCCAGCAGCTGGGGACAGTTTAATTCACCCCTCCACTTT. Amino acids: CASSWGQFNSPLHF.

V gene TRBV5-1 combines with J gene TRBJ1-3; 7 positions match TRBD1. The trim removed 2 bases at V and 3 bases at J, leaving 2 bases unmatched. Looked up from germline, CDR1 is SGHRS and CDR2 is YFSETQ. There are 14 residues in the CDR3. The CDR3 region has the DNA TGCGCCAGCAGCTTACCAGGGGGTGGAAACACCATATATTTT. Protein: CASSLPGGGNTIYF.

The genes are TRBV5-4 and TRBJ1-1; D is unresolved. The CDR3 runs 13 residues. The V end lost 4 bases, the J end lost 1 base, and 8 bases lay between the germline ends. From germline, CDR1 is SGHNT and CDR2 YYREEE (reference sequence). CDR3 amino acids: CASSGRPNTEAFF. The CDR3 nucleotides are TGTGCCAGCAGCGGACGGCCGAACACTGAAGCTTTCTTT.

In this sample, this clone turned up a few times. The V and J genes are TRBV12-5 and TRBJ1-6, with a weak D call TRBD1 (5 bases). CDR1 LGHNT and CDR2 FRNRAP come from the germline V gene. Trimming removed 7 bases from V and 0 bases from J, with 7 bases in between. This CDR3 spans 14 amino acids. The CDR3 coding sequence is TGTGCTAGTGATGACAGCTCCTATAATTCACCCCTCCACTTT. It is translated as CASDDSSYNSPLHF.

The chain carries TRBV6-1 and TRBJ1-1, with a weak D call TRBD1 (6 bases). The CDR3 spans 10 residues. V was clipped by 8 bases and J by 5 bases, with 6 bases between them. Per germline, CDR1 MNHNS and CDR2 SASEGT. The CDR3 is CASGQTEAFF. CDR3 bases: TGTGCCAGCGGACAGACTGAAGCTTTCTTT.

In this sample, this clone turned up once. V usage is TRBV24-1 and J usage is TRBJ2-3; D gene unclear. The V gene lost 6 bases and the J gene lost 2 bases, with 11 bases spanning the gap. The CDR3 has 14 residues. Germline V gene lookup returns CDR1 KGHDR and CDR2 SFDVKD. Here the CDR3 reads CATSRAGDTDTQYF. DNA for the CDR3: TGTGCCACCAGTAGGGCAGGCGACACAGATACGCAGTATTTT.

This chain joins TRBV5-4 and TRBJ1-1; D is ambiguous. Trimming cost V 4 bases and J 1 base, with 8 bases left between them. Germline loops: CDR1 SGHNT, CDR2 YYREEE (reference sequence). The CDR3 consists of 13 residues. CDR3 amino acids: CASSSDWNTEAFF. The CDR3 DNA reads as TGTGCCAGCAGCAGCGACTGGAACACTGAAGCTTTCTTT. Together with reference TRBV5-4 and TRBJ1-1, the CDR3 gives the full variable domain: ETGVTQSPTHLIKTRGQQVTLRCSSQSGHNTVSWYQQALGQGPQFIFQYYREEENGRGNFPPRFSGLQFPNYSSELNVNALELDDSALYLCASSSDWNTEAFFGQGTRLTVV.

This clone has only a few counts. The DNA of the CDR3 is TGTGCCAGCAGCGTTCCAGGGACTGAAGCTTTCTTT. This gives the protein CASSVPGTEAFF. The chain has TRBV7-3 and TRBJ1-1; TRBD1 is a possible D gene (5 bases). V was trimmed by 5 bases and J by 5 bases, leaving 9 bases between them. CDR3 size: 12 residues. Germline values: CDR1 SGHTA, CDR2 FQGTGA.

This chain links TRBV5-1 with TRBJ2-5, with 8 bases lining up with TRBD1. From germline, CDR1 is SGHRS and CDR2 YFSETQ. J gave up 3 bases and V 0 bases, and 4 bases lay outside the gene matches. The CDR3 runs 15 residues. This chain's CDR3 is CASSLGQGLEETQYF. In DNA form, the CDR3 reads TGCGCCAGCAGCTTGGGACAGGGGTTGGAAGAGACCCAGTACTTC.

The chain couples TRBV7-8 to TRBJ2-7; 9 positions agree with TRBD1. J lost 4 bases, V lost 5 bases, and 9 bases had no gene match. Germline-derived CDR1 and CDR2 are SGHVS and FQNEAQ. The CDR3 extends over 15 amino acids. Here the CDR3 DNA reads TGTGCCAGCAGCCCAGAGGAAGGACAGGGGTACGAGCAGTACTTC. Translated: CASSPEEGQGYEQYF.

The chain is built from TRBV30 and TRBJ2-2; D is possibly TRBD1 or TRBD2 (6 bases each). The V gene lost 3 bases and the J gene lost 6 bases, with 8 bases spanning the gap. The length of the CDR3 is 12 residues. CDR1 GTSNPN and CDR2 SVGIG come from the germline V gene (reference sequence). The CDR3 bases are TGTGCCTGGAGGAGGGGGGCCGGGGAGCTGTTTTTT. This gives the protein CAWRRGAGELFF. The entire variable domain, with the rest obtained from reference TRBV30 and TRBJ2-2, is as follows: SQTIHQWPATLVQPVGSPLSLECTVEGTSNPNLYWYRQAAGRGLQLLFYSVGIGQISSEVPQNLSASRPQDRQFILSSKKLLLSDSGFYLCAWRRGAGELFFGEGSRLTVL.

The J gene is TRBJ1-5, the V gene TRBV7-2; D gene unclear. In germline, CDR1 is SGHTA, CDR2 FQGNSA. The CDR3 is made up of 16 amino acids. V was pared by 2 bases and J by 2 bases, with 13 bases between. CDR3 in amino acids: CASSLRVSAGNQPQHF. Written as DNA, the CDR3 is TGTGCCAGCAGCTTACGCGTGTCGGCGGGCAATCAGCCCCAGCATTTT.